One sample yielded the 2 T cell receptor beta chains listed below, sequenced in a study of blood T cell repertoires in COVID-19. Produced via immunoSEQ multiplex PCR; TCRdb's table is partial and in-frame only. The data hold 100,000 or so clones, with more than 75% observed a single time. The sequenced sample was peripheral blood. The receptors originated from a human donor in a cohort sampled during active COVID-19.

The rearrangement joins TRBV13 to TRBJ2-2; 10 bases are a match to TRBD2. Germline lookup yields CDR1 PRHDT and CDR2 FYEKMQ (reference sequence). After removal of 2 bases from V and 1 base from J, the junction contained 13 bases not matched to a gene. The CDR3 sequence is 20 residues long. Written as DNA, the CDR3 is TGTGCCAGCAGCTTAACCCCCAGGACTTCTAGCGGGGGGAACACCGGGGAGCTGTTTTTT. It encodes CASSLTPRTSSGGNTGELFF.

J is TRBJ2-6 and V is TRBV21-1; TRBD1 reflects the table's D call only, with no check against the DNA. TRBV21-1 is designated a pseudogene. This CDR3 has 12 amino acids. The CDR3 bases are TGTGCCAGCAGCAAAGGGGCCAACGTCCTTACTTTC. It yields the protein CASSKGANVLTF.